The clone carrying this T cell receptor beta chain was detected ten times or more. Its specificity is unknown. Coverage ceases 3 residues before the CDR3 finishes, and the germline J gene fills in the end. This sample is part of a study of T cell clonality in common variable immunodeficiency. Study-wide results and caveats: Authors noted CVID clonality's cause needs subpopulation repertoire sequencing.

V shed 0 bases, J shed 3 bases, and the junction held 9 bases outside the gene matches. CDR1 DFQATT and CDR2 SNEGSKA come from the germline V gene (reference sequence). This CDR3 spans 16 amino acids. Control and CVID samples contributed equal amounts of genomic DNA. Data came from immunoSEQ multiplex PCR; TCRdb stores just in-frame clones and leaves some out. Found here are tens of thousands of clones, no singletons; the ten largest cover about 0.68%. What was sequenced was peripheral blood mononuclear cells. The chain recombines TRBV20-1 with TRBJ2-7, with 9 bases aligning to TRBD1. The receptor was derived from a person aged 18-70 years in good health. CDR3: CSARDAGGDRDYEQYF. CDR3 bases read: TGCAGTGCTAGAGATGCTGGAGGGGACAGGGACTACGAG.